The 9 T cell receptor beta chains reported below all come from one sample, sequenced in a study of blood T cell repertoires in COVID-19. The protocol was immunoSEQ multiplex PCR, while the TCRdb copy is restricted to in-frame clones and leaves out a portion. This sample has approximately 200,000 clones, with approximately 80% found just once. Sequences were obtained from peripheral blood. These receptors all stem from an older woman who had recovered from COVID-19.

The chain links TRBV10-2 to TRBJ1-4, with D unclear. V lost 2 bases and J lost 6, with 7 bases in between. The germline V gene has CDR1 WSHSY and CDR2 SAAADI. The CDR3 covers 13 residues. CDR3 sequence: CASSEKADEKLFF. CDR3 bases: TGCGCCAGCAGTGAGAAGGCGGATGAAAAACTGTTTTTT.

The chain links TRBV9 to TRBJ1-6; the D is unclear. V was clipped by 6 bases and J by 7 bases, with 11 bases between them. The CDR3 covers 13 residues. Looked up from germline, CDR1 is SGDLS and CDR2 is YYNGEE. The CDR3 sequence: CASTQTGNSPLHF. CDR3 bases: TGTGCCAGCACTCAAACGGGGAATTCACCCCTCCACTTT.

V usage is TRBV5-4 and J usage is TRBJ2-7; 7 bases fit TRBD2. Germline CDR1 reads SGHNT; CDR2 reads YYREEE (reference sequence). CDR3 length equals 17 residues. With 3 bases clipped from V and 2 bases from J, the junction kept 14 bases outside the gene matches. This chain's CDR3 is CASSSRPWAGDAYEQYF. The CDR3 region has the DNA TGTGCCAGCAGCTCACGGCCCTGGGCGGGGGACGCCTACGAGCAGTACTTC.

The V gene is TRBV14, the J gene TRBJ2-1; D is perhaps TRBD1 (6 bases). The CDR3 runs 17 residues. V lost 0 bases, J lost 4 bases, and 16 bases lay in between. The germline CDR1 and CDR2 sequences are SGHDN and FVKESK. The CDR3 coding sequence is TGTGCCAGCAGCCAAGAATTGGACAGAGGAATATACAATGAGCAGTTCTTC. Amino acid sequence: CASSQELDRGIYNEQFF. Based on the CDR3 plus reference TRBV14 and TRBJ2-1, the full variable domain is EAGVTQFPSHSVIEKGQTVTLRCDPISGHDNLYWYRRVMGKEIKFLLHFVKESKQDESGMPNNRFLAERTGGTYSTLKVQPAELEDSGVYFCASSQELDRGIYNEQFFGPGTRLTVL.

The chain is built from TRBV11-2 and TRBJ1-2; D is possibly TRBD1 (5 bases). This CDR3 has 13 residues. V was shortened by 4 bases and J by 7 bases, with 13 bases between the two germline ends. CDR1 is SGHAT, CDR2 FQNNGV, per germline. The CDR3, as DNA: TGTGCCAGCAGCTCTGCCAGGGAAGGTGGCTACACCTTC. Protein: CASSSAREGGYTF.

The chain carries TRBV6-5 and TRBJ2-7; 10 positions agree with TRBD1. V shed 6 bases, J shed 6 bases, and the junction held 5 bases outside the gene matches. CDR1 is MNHEY and CDR2 is SVGAGI in the germline V gene. The CDR3 sequence is 13 residues long. As DNA, the CDR3 is TGTGCCAGCAGGGGACAGGGGAGAGGCGAGCAGTACTTC. It encodes CASRGQGRGEQYF.

In this sample, this clone turned up once. CDR3 amino acids: CASSQQGTYGYTF. For the CDR3, the DNA is TGCGCCAGCAGCCAGCAGGGAACCTATGGCTACACCTTC. The V gene is TRBV5-1, the J gene TRBJ1-2, with D tentatively TRBD1 (5 bases). V gave up 4 bases and J gave up 4 bases, with 11 bases separating them. CDR1 is SGHRS and CDR2 is YFSETQ in the germline V gene. This CDR3 has 13 residues.

This chain joins TRBV5-1 and TRBJ2-5, with D perhaps matching TRBD2 (5 bases). CDR3 length: 14 amino acids. V was cut by 7 bases and J by 1 base, with 14 bases left in between. Germline V gene sequence: CDR1 SGHRS, CDR2 YFSETQ. CDR3 sequence reads: CASGLNGPQETQYF. Here the CDR3 DNA reads TGCGCCAGCGGACTGAACGGCCCCCAAGAGACCCAGTACTTC.

This clone has only a few counts. V gene TRBV11-3 combines with J gene TRBJ2-2, with 8 positions matching TRBD2. The CDR3 spans 17 residues. Germline CDR1 SGHNT, CDR2 YENEEA. After removal of 5 bases from V and 1 base from J, the junction contained 9 bases not matched to a gene. In DNA, the CDR3 is TGTGCCAGCAGCGGGCCTATAGCGGGGCAGAACACCGGGGAGCTGTTTTTT. Protein product: CASSGPIAGQNTGELFF.